This TCR beta chain was captured in a study of blood T cell repertoires in COVID-19. TCRdb keeps only in-frame clones here, not all; method: immunoSEQ multiplex PCR. This table has 250,000 to 300,000 clones, 70% to 90% appearing once. All recovered Cohort 3 donors got two negative PCRs, got clearance, or saw symptom resolution. CDR1 SGHNT and CDR2 YYREEE come from the germline V gene (reference sequence). J lost 4 bases, V lost 4 bases, and 24 bases had no gene match. The CDR3 runs 20 residues. The V call is TRBV5-4, the J call TRBJ2-3, with 7 bases fitting TRBD2. Sequencing used PBMCs or T cells enriched from blood (not recorded which). The TCR originated in a woman aged 25 to 39 who had recovered from COVID-19. The CDR3 protein is CASSDPSRVLGGTTPDTQYF. CDR3 bases: TGTGCCAGCAGCGATCCTTCCAGGGTGTTGGGGGGGACCACCCCAGATACGCAGTATTTT.